This entry lists 28 T cell receptor beta chains sequenced from one sample in a study of lymphopenia after photon versus proton radiotherapy. Clones were read by immunoSEQ multiplex PCR, and TCRdb kept only the in-frame ones, dropping some. The profile covers approximately 20,000 clones, with 85% to 95% appearing a single time and about 5.7% taken by the ten largest. The sequenced sample was peripheral blood, obtained from a patient treated with photon-based radiotherapy. Receptor source: a man in his 60s with pancreatic cancer.

The chain couples TRBV11-2 to TRBJ2-7, with 9 bases aligning to TRBD2. CDR1 is SGHAT, CDR2 FQNNGV, per germline. The CDR3 runs to 16 residues. V lost 0 bases and J lost 2; bases outside the gene matches: 5. The CDR3 region is CASSLDLASGAYEQYF. The CDR3 DNA reads TGTGCCAGCAGCTTAGATCTGGCTAGCGGGGCCTACGAGCAGTACTTC.

This chain joins TRBV2 and TRBJ1-5, with 11 bases fitting TRBD1. Germline assignment: CDR1 SNHLY and CDR2 FYNNEI. V shed 5 bases, J shed 5 bases, and the junction held 8 bases outside the gene matches. The CDR3 covers 16 residues. The DNA of the CDR3 is TGTGCCAGCAGTCCTCCCGGGACAGGGGGTCATCAGCCCCAGCATTTT. Amino acids: CASSPPGTGGHQPQHF. The full variable domain, its missing parts supplied by reference TRBV2 and TRBJ1-5, is EPEVTQTPSHQVTQMGQEVILRCVPISNHLYFYWYRQILGQKVEFLVSFYNNEISEKSEIFDDQFSVERPDGSNFTLKIRSTKLEDSAMYFCASSPPGTGGHQPQHFGDGTRLSIL.

V usage is TRBV30 and J usage is TRBJ1-2; 9 bases align to TRBD1. The V gene's germline CDR1 is GTSNPN and CDR2 SVGIG (reference sequence). This CDR3 is 13 amino acids long. V trimming: 4 bases; J trimming: 6 bases; junction bases outside the gene matches: 6. CDR3 sequence (DNA): TGTGCCTGGAAGGACAGGGGAGCTCATGGCTACACCTTC. Its protein is CAWKDRGAHGYTF.

This chain uses TRBV15 with TRBJ1-5; the D gene is possibly TRBD1 (6 bases). The CDR3 runs 15 residues. V was shortened by 0 bases and J by 3 bases, with 9 bases between the two germline ends. In germline, CDR1 is LNHNV, CDR2 YYDKDF (reference sequence). CDR3 region: CATSRDTGSNQPQHF. The CDR3 bases are TGTGCCACCAGCAGAGATACAGGGTCCAATCAGCCCCAGCATTTT.

This clone is categorized as medium-sized (0.01 to 0.1%). This chain uses TRBV6-5 with TRBJ2-7; D remains ambiguous. With 6 bases removed from V and 0 bases from J, the gap between germline ends came to 9 bases. This CDR3 is built from 13 residues. Germline values: CDR1 MNHEY, CDR2 SVGAGI. The CDR3 DNA sequence: TGTGCCAGCAGGCACAGAGACTCCTACGAGCAGTACTTC. Protein sequence: CASRHRDSYEQYF.

J is TRBJ2-7 and V is TRBV5-1; weak D call: TRBD1 (8 bases). Germline-derived CDR1 and CDR2 are SGHRS and YFSETQ. V gave up 4 bases and J gave up 3 bases, with 17 bases separating them. This CDR3 contains 15 residues. The CDR3 coding sequence is TGCGCCAGCAGCCCCCAGGGGGCGGGGGACTACGAGCAGTACTTC. It is translated as CASSPQGAGDYEQYF.

The V and J genes are TRBV7-3 and TRBJ1-1; D is perhaps TRBD1 (6 bases). This CDR3 is 13 amino acids long. CDR1 is SGHTA and CDR2 is FQGTGA in the germline V gene. V was shortened by 5 bases and J by 4 bases, with 11 bases between the two germline ends. The CDR3 nucleotides are TGTGCCAGCAGCCCCGGCAGGGGCACTGAAGCTTTCTTT. Translating it yields CASSPGRGTEAFF.

The chain combines TRBV10-2 with TRBJ1-1; D call uncertain. V was cut by 5 bases and J by 0 bases, with 10 bases left in between. Germline CDR1 is WSHSY and CDR2 is SAAADI. This CDR3 comprises 14 residues. The CDR3 bases are TGCGCCAGCAGTAAGGCAGGAATGAACACTGAAGCTTTCTTT. This translates into CASSKAGMNTEAFF.

V is TRBV7-2 and J is TRBJ1-2, with a weak D call TRBD1 (6 bases). The V and J ends lost 5 bases and 4 bases respectively, with 14 bases between them. CDR1 and CDR2 from the germline V gene are SGHTA and FQGNSA. The CDR3 has 14 residues. The CDR3 DNA reads as TGTGCCAGCAGCGAGACGATGGACAGCTATGGCTACACCTTC. Protein sequence: CASSETMDSYGYTF.

The V gene is TRBV6-6, the J gene TRBJ1-3; tentatively, D is TRBD1 (5 bases). V lost 0 bases to trimming and J lost 4 bases, with 10 bases between them. The CDR3 runs 15 residues. CDR1 and CDR2 (germline): MNHNY, SVGAGI (reference sequence). CDR3 region: CASSYSKGPGNTIYF. The CDR3 region has the DNA TGTGCCAGCAGTTACTCAAAGGGGCCAGGAAACACCATATATTTT.

The genes are TRBV4-3 and TRBJ2-1, with 16 bases aligning to TRBD2. This CDR3 has 18 residues. The ends lost 1 base at V and 7 bases at J; junction bases unmatched: 7. The germline V gene encodes CDR1 LGHNA and CDR2 YSLEER. The chain's CDR3 is CASSQAGTSGGAENEQFF. The CDR3 DNA reads as TGCGCCAGCAGCCAAGCCGGGACTAGCGGGGGGGCCGAGAATGAGCAGTTCTTC.

The J gene is TRBJ2-4, the V gene TRBV5-4, with D possibly TRBD1 on 5 matching bases. The V and J ends lost 0 bases and 8 bases respectively, with 12 bases between them. The CDR3 extends over 14 amino acids. Per germline, CDR1 SGHNT and CDR2 YYREEE (reference sequence). CDR3 DNA: TGTGCCAGCAGCTTGGGGCAGGGCCAGGACATTCAGTACTTC. It translates to CASSLGQGQDIQYF.

V is TRBV6-1 and J is TRBJ1-2, with unresolved D. Germline CDR1 reads MNHNS; CDR2 reads SASEGT. V was shortened by 3 bases and J by 5 bases, with 7 bases between the two germline ends. The CDR3 loop spans 12 amino acids. The CDR3 spells CASSEQGYGYTF. The CDR3 coding sequence is TGTGCCAGCAGTGAGCAAGGGTATGGCTACACCTTC.

V gene TRBV27 combines with J gene TRBJ2-6, with D possibly TRBD2 on 6 matching bases. Looked up from germline, CDR1 is MNHEY and CDR2 is SMNVEV (reference sequence). Trimming removed 5 bases at V and 4 bases at J, with 12 bases between. The CDR3 covers 15 residues. The CDR3 DNA reads TGTGCCAGCAGTCCCGGGACTTCGGGGGCCAACGTCCTGACTTTC. As protein: CASSPGTSGANVLTF. Drawing the rest from reference TRBV27 and TRBJ2-6, the complete variable domain is EAQVTQNPRYLITVTGKKLTVTCSQNMNHEYMSWYRQDPGLGLRQIYYSMNVEVTDKGDVPEGYKVSRKEKRNFPLILESPSPNQTSLYFCASSPGTSGANVLTFGAGSRLTVL.

This clone appeared once. J is TRBJ1-1 and V is TRBV5-5; TRBD1 agrees at 7 bases. Germline loops: CDR1 SGHKS, CDR2 YYEKEE (reference sequence). The CDR3 loop spans 17 amino acids. V lost 1 base, J lost 11 bases, and 20 bases stayed unmatched. The CDR3 is CASSLRRQGKNWVEAFF. As DNA, the CDR3 is TGTGCCAGCAGCTTGCGGCGACAGGGAAAAAATTGGGTGGAGGCTTTCTTT.

The chain recombines TRBV7-2 with TRBJ1-1, with TRBD1 identical over 8 bases. This CDR3 spans 16 amino acids. J lost 2 bases, V lost 5 bases, and 10 bases had no gene match. Per germline, CDR1 SGHTA and CDR2 FQGNSA. The DNA of the CDR3 is TGTGCCAGCAGCGTTAGACAGGGGTTTTTAAACACTGAAGCTTTCTTT. This sequence encodes CASSVRQGFLNTEAFF.

The genes are TRBV10-3 and TRBJ2-1; D is undetermined. The CDR3 loop spans 13 amino acids. Germline loops: CDR1 ENHRY, CDR2 SYGVKD. Deletions cut 11 bases from V and 0 bases from J, with 11 bases between. The CDR3 DNA sequence: TGTGCCGTCGGGTTGGACTCCTACAATGAGCAGTTCTTC. It encodes CAVGLDSYNEQFF.

The V and J genes are TRBV12-5 and TRBJ1-2, with 7 bases lining up with TRBD1. Unmatched junction bases numbered 7, after V lost 4 bases and J lost 5 bases. The CDR3 spans 14 residues. Germline V gene lookup returns CDR1 LGHNT and CDR2 FRNRAP. The CDR3 loop reads CASGWGTANYGYTF. The CDR3 DNA reads as TGTGCTAGTGGTTGGGGGACAGCGAATTATGGCTACACCTTC.

V gene TRBV21-1 combines with J gene TRBJ2-6; TRBD2 is the table's D call, not checked against the DNA. TRBV21-1 is reported as a pseudogene. The CDR3 spans 17 residues. CDR3 amino acids: CASSPGLQQSRANVLTF. The DNA of the CDR3 is TGTGCCAGCAGTCCGGGGTTACAACAAAGTCGGGCCAACGTCCTGACTTTC.

The rearrangement links TRBV7-3 to TRBJ2-7, with D maybe TRBD1 (6 bases). The germline CDR1 and CDR2 sequences are SGHTA and FQGTGA. Trimming took off 3 bases at V and 4 bases at J, with 13 bases between the two ends. The CDR3 consists of 14 residues. The CDR3 spells CASSLSGGQYEQYF. CDR3 coding DNA: TGTGCCAGCAGCTTGTCTGGGGGCCAGTACGAGCAGTACTTC.

The chain recombines TRBV18 with TRBJ1-2; TRBD1 agrees at 7 bases. Germline CDR1 KGHSH, CDR2 LQKENI. Trimming took 4 bases from V and 5 from J; bases not matched to a gene: 7. The CDR3 covers 14 residues. DNA for the CDR3: TGTGCCAGCTCACATACTATGACAGGGTATGGCTACACCTTC. It encodes CASSHTMTGYGYTF.

The V gene is TRBV4-1, the J gene TRBJ1-5; 8 nucleotides align to TRBD1. V dropped 0 bases and J dropped 6; count of bases not matched to a gene: 7. The CDR3 is 16 residues long. The germline V gene has CDR1 MGHRA and CDR2 YSYEKL. The CDR3 coding sequence is TGCGCCAGCAGCCAAGATCTAACAGGGGGGGGTCAGCCCCAGCATTTT. Amino acids: CASSQDLTGGGQPQHF.

The V gene is TRBV27, the J gene TRBJ1-4; no clear D gene. Germline V gene sequence: CDR1 MNHEY, CDR2 SMNVEV (reference sequence). V dropped 4 bases and J dropped 6 bases, with 15 bases sitting between them. The length of the CDR3 is 15 residues. DNA of the CDR3: TGTGCCAGCAGTTCCGGGATGACCCCTTATGAAAAACTGTTTTTT. Protein: CASSSGMTPYEKLFF.

This chain joins TRBV27 and TRBJ1-2; 7 nucleotides line up with TRBD1. The germline CDR1 and CDR2 sequences are MNHEY and SMNVEV (reference sequence). With 6 bases clipped from V and 0 bases from J, the junction kept 4 bases outside the gene matches. The CDR3 covers 14 residues. CDR3 sequence: CASSMTGPNYGYTF. The CDR3 coding sequence is TGTGCCAGCAGCATGACAGGGCCTAACTATGGCTACACCTTC.

The chain recombines TRBV27 with TRBJ2-6; D is perhaps TRBD1 or TRBD2 (5 bases each). CDR1 and CDR2 from the germline V gene are MNHEY and SMNVEV (reference sequence). This CDR3 comprises 17 residues. Trimming stripped 3 bases from V and 1 base from J, with 13 bases between. The CDR3 region has the DNA TGTGCCAGCAGTTTTCTCCAGGGAGTGTCTGGGGCCAACGTCCTGACTTTC. Translated, it gives CASSFLQGVSGANVLTF.

J is TRBJ2-7 and V is TRBV7-9, with TRBD1 as a possible D gene (6 bases). The germline V gene has CDR1 SEHNR and CDR2 FQNEAQ (reference sequence). V lost 6 bases and J 5 bases, leaving 14 bases between the germline ends. This CDR3 has 13 residues. CDR3 coding DNA: TGTGCCAGCAGTATACAGGGCGTGAACGAGCAGTACTTC. Translation gives CASSIQGVNEQYF.

The chain has TRBV6-1 and TRBJ1-5; 9 bases are shared with TRBD1. CDR3 length equals 14 residues. Germline V gives CDR1 MNHNS, CDR2 SASEGT. V was pared by 6 bases and J by 4 bases, with 4 bases of the junction left unmatched. CDR3 sequence: CASSPTGGNQPQHF. The CDR3 DNA sequence: TGTGCCAGCAGCCCGACAGGGGGGAATCAGCCCCAGCATTTT.

The rearrangement uses TRBV11-2 and TRBJ2-1, with 9 bases aligning to TRBD2. CDR3 length: 16 residues. CDR1 is SGHAT, CDR2 FQNNGV, per germline. The V segment lost 6 bases and the J segment 4 bases; nucleotides outside the gene matches: 10. CDR3 loop: CASRSPGLASYNEQFF. In DNA form, the CDR3 reads TGTGCCAGCAGATCACCGGGACTAGCCTCGTACAATGAGCAGTTCTTC.